This T cell receptor beta chain was recovered during a study of beta chain features in type 1 diabetes. Study results and limitations: For patients, the naive, central memory and Treg TCRB repertoires appeared more alike than for healthy donors.

Germline CDR1 and CDR2: MNHEY and SVGAGI. This CDR3 comprises 10 residues. Trimming removed 11 bases from V and 2 bases from J, with 6 bases in between. Expressed TCRB transcripts were sequenced because the isolated RNA had all been reverse transcribed beforehand. Produced via immunoSEQ multiplex PCR; TCRdb's table is partial and in-frame only. The sample shows just over 600,000 clones, around 16% of them seen only once. As regards this clone: Its matching antigen is unknown.

V usage is TRBV6-5 and J usage is TRBJ2-5; D is unclear. The clonotype comes from a man between 18 and 29 years old in good health. The material sequenced was naive CD4+ T cells from blood. The CDR3 loop reads CAAGQETQYF. CDR3 DNA: TGTGCCGCAGGACAAGAGACCCAGTACTTC.